This TCR beta chain was retrieved from a study of shared clonotypes between healthy human individuals. Study summary: CD4 naive and memory got three plates each, CD8 naive two, CD8 memory one.

V shed 5 bases and J shed 3 bases, with 14 bases lying between them. The CDR3 length is 15 residues. Germline CDR1 SGHVS, CDR2 FNYEAQ. This clone was picked up one time. This table comes from immunoSEQ multiplex PCR, and its TCRdb copy is limited to in-frame clones, with some not included. Of 900,000 to 1,200,000 clones in the sample, around 78% were seen once. Donors comprised healthy HIV-negative adults lacking recent acute infections or vaccinations. This sequence was found in a man younger than 35 in good health. Some clones in this sample may be carry-over from other donors' samples. Source material: memory CD4+ T cells from PBMCs. Subset: CD45RA-negative fraction. The V and J genes are TRBV7-6 and TRBJ2-1; TRBD2 might be the D (6 bases). CDR3 DNA sequence: TGTGCCAGCAGCCTCGGAGGGAACAACTACAATGAGCAGTTCTTC. Translation gives CASSLGGNNYNEQFF.